The rows below give T cell receptor beta chains drawn from one sample of a study of shared clonotypes between healthy human individuals. Repertoires were generated with immunoSEQ multiplex PCR, while TCRdb's copy carries only in-frame clones and drops some. The sample carries roughly 2,000,000 clones, roughly 95% recorded once. Source material: naive CD8+ T cells sorted from blood. The receptor set was obtained from a man younger than 35 in good health. Each CDR3 is given with its conserved first and last residue. Fields, in order: V gene, clone size, D gene, J gene, CDR3 protein, CDR3 DNA. The D gene is left open where the match is weak. A row's size may be missing; if present it is once, few, many or a size class.

>TRBV6-1|NA|TRBD2|TRBJ2-7
CASSEWVAVLAGFYEQYF
TGTGCCAGCAGTGAGTGGGTGGCCGTCCTAGCGGGATTCTACGAGCAGTACTTC
>TRBV13|NA|NA|TRBJ1-4
CASSGGTNEKLFF
TGTGCCAGCAGTGGAGGGACTAATGAAAAACTGTTTTTT
>TRBV7-2|NA|TRBD2|TRBJ2-1
CASSLIAGVKPNEQFF
TGTGCCAGCTCCCTCATAGCGGGAGTAAAACCCAATGAGCAGTTCTTC
>TRBV10-1|NA|NA|TRBJ2-7
CASSESGNFYEQYF
TGCGCCAGCAGTGAATCGGGCAATTTCTACGAGCAGTACTTC
>TRBV6-1|NA|TRBD1|TRBJ1-2
CASNHREGANYGYTF
TGTGCCAGCAATCATCGGGAGGGGGCGAACTATGGCTACACCTTC
>TRBV19|NA|TRBD1|TRBJ1-2
CASSATGLDGYTF
TGTGCCAGTAGTGCGACAGGGTTGGATGGCTACACCTTC
>TRBV27|NA|NA|TRBJ2-7
CASHPGTLEDEQYF
TGTGCCAGCCATCCCGGGACACTGGAAGACGAGCAGTACTTC
>TRBV19|NA|NA|TRBJ2-2
CASSILDTGELFF
TGTGCCAGTAGTATTCTGGACACCGGGGAGCTGTTTTTT
>TRBV13|NA|NA|TRBJ1-1
CASSSYLSPNTEAFF
TGTGCCAGCAGCTCGTACCTCTCCCCGAACACTGAAGCTTTCTTT
>TRBV27|NA|NA|TRBJ2-2
CASSFGAGELLGELFF
TGTGCCAGCAGTTTCGGAGCGGGCGAGCTATTAGGGGAGCTGTTTTTT
>TRBV10-3|once|NA|TRBJ2-2
CAISERNGGDTGELFF
TGTGCCATCAGTGAGAGGAACGGAGGAGACACCGGGGAGCTGTTTTTT
>TRBV28|few|NA|TRBJ1-5
CANGPYSNQPQHF
TGTGCCAATGGCCCATATAGCAATCAGCCCCAGCATTTT
>TRBV4-1|NA|TRBD1|TRBJ2-2
CASSQGGQGITGELFF
TGCGCCAGCAGCCAGGGTGGACAGGGGATTACCGGGGAGCTGTTTTTT
>TRBV11-1|NA|TRBD1|TRBJ1-2
CASSPGQAINYGYTF
TGTGCCAGCAGCCCTGGACAGGCGATTAACTATGGCTACACCTTC
>TRBV7-9|NA|NA|TRBJ2-1
CASSHGSATPSYNEQFF
TGTGCCAGCAGCCACGGGAGCGCCACCCCCTCCTACAATGAGCAGTTCTTC
>TRBV4-1|NA|NA|TRBJ2-7
CASSQVPMREQYF
TGCGCCAGCAGCCAAGTACCGATGAGGGAGCAGTACTTC
>TRBV15|once|TRBD1|TRBJ2-2
CATFDRGDSTGELFF
TGTGCCACCTTCGACAGGGGCGATTCGACCGGGGAGCTGTTTTTT
>TRBV7-9|NA|TRBD1|TRBJ1-1
CASSLEGANTEAFF
TGTGCCAGCAGCTTAGAGGGGGCCAACACTGAAGCTTTCTTT
>TRBV27|NA|NA|TRBJ1-1
CASSPSGGEMNTEAFF
TGTGCCAGCAGTCCCTCCGGGGGCGAGATGAACACTGAAGCTTTCTTT
>TRBV28|NA|NA|TRBJ1-2
CASNTLLGGAYGYTF
TGTGCCAGCAACACGCTCCTGGGGGGCGCCTATGGCTACACCTTC
>TRBV9|NA|NA|TRBJ2-7
CASSVQGHTYEQYF
TGTGCCAGCAGCGTACAGGGGCATACCTACGAGCAGTACTTC
>TRBV2|once|NA|TRBJ2-2
CASIDNRGGELFF
TGTGCCAGCATTGATAATAGGGGCGGGGAGCTGTTTTTT
>TRBV4-1|NA|NA|TRBJ2-7
CASSPNEGYEQYF
TGCGCCAGCAGCCCCAATGAAGGGTACGAGCAGTACTTC
>TRBV7-2|NA|NA|TRBJ2-7
CASSSESSYEQYF
TGTGCCAGCAGCTCAGAAAGCAGCTACGAGCAGTACTTC
>TRBV6-5|NA|TRBD2|TRBJ2-1
CVGLLYNEQFF
TGTGTGGGACTATTATACAATGAGCAGTTCTTC
>TRBV15|NA|NA|TRBJ1-2
CATSEELSNYGYTF
TGTGCCACCAGCGAGGAACTTTCTAACTATGGCTACACCTTC
>TRBV27|NA|NA|TRBJ2-1
CASSFTGFDEQFF
TGTGCCAGCAGTTTTACAGGGTTCGATGAGCAGTTCTTC